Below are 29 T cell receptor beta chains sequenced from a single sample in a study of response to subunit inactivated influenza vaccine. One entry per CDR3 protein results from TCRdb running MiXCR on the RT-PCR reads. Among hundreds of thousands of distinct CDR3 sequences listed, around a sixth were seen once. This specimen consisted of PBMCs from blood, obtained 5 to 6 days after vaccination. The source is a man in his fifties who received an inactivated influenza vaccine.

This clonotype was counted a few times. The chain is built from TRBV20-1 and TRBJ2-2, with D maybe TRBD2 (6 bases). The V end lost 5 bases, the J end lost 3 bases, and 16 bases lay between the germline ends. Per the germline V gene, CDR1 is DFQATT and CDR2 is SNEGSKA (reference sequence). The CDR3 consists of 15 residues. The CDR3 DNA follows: TGCAGTGCTGGCGTGACTAGTCATCACACCGGGGAGCTGTTTTTT. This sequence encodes CSAGVTSHHTGELFF.

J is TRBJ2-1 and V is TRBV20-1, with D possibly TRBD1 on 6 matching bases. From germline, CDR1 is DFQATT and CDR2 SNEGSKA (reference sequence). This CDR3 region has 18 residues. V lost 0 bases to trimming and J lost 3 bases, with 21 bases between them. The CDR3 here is CSAREDLGNRVDYNEQFF. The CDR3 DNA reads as TGCAGTGCTAGAGAGGACCTTGGAAACAGGGTCGACTACAATGAGCAGTTCTTC.

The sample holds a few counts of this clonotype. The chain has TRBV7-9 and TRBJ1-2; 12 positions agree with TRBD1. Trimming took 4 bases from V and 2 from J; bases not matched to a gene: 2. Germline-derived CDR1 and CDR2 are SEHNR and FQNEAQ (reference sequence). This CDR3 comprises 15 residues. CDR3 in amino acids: CASSYGTGGNYGYTF. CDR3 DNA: TGTGCCAGCAGCTACGGGACAGGGGGCAACTATGGCTACACCTTC.

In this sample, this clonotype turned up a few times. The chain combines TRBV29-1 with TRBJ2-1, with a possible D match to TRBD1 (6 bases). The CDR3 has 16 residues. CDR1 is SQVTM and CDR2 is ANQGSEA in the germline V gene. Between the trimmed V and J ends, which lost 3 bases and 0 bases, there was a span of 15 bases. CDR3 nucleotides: TGCAGCGTTGAGTTTATGCCAGGGGTCTCCTACAATGAGCAGTTCTTC. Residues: CSVEFMPGVSYNEQFF.

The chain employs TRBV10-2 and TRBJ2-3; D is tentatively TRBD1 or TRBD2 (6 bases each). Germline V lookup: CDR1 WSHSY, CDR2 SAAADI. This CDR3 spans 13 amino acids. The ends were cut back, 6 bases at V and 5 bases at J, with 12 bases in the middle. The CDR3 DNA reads TGCGCCAGCAGAGGAGGGGGGCTAGATACGCAGTATTTT. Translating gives CASRGGGLDTQYF.

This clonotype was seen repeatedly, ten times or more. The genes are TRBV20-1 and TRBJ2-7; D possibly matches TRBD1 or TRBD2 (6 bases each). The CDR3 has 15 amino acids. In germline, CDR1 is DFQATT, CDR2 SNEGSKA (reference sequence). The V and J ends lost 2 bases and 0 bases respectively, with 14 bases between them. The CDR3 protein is CSARIRGRDSYEQYF. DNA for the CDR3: TGCAGTGCTAGAATTCGGGGGCGGGACTCCTACGAGCAGTACTTC.

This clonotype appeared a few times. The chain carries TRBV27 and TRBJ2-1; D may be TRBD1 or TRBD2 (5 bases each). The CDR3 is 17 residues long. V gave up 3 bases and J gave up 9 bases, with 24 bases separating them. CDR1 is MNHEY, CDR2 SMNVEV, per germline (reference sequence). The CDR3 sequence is CASSFIHSSLGVGEQFF. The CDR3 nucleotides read TGTGCCAGCAGTTTTATCCATTCCTCCTTGGGGGTGGGTGAGCAGTTCTTC.

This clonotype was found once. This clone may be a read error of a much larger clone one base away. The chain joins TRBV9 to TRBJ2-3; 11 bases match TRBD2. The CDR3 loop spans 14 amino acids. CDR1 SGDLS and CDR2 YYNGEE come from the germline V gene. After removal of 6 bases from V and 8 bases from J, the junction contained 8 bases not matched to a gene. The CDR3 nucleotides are TGTGCCAGCACCCCTAGCGGGAGGATGGCTACGCAGTATTTT. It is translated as CASTPSGRMATQYF.

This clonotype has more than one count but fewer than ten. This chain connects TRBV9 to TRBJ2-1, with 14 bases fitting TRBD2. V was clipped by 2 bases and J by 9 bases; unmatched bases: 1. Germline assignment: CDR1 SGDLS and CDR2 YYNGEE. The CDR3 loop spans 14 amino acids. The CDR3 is CASSVGTSGSEQFF. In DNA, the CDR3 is TGTGCCAGCAGCGTGGGGACTAGCGGGAGTGAGCAGTTCTTC.

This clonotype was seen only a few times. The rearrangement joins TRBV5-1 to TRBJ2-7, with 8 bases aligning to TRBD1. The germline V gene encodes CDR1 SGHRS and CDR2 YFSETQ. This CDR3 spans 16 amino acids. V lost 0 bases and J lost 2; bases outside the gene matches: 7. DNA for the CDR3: TGCGCCAGCAGCTTGGAGAGGACAGGGACCGCCTACGAGCAGTACTTC. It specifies CASSLERTGTAYEQYF.

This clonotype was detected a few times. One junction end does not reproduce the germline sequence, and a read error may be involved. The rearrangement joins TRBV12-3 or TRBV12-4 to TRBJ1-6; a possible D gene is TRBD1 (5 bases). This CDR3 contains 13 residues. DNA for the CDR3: TGTGCCGGCAGACAGAACACGAATTCACCCCTCCACTTT. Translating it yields CAGRQNTNSPLHF.

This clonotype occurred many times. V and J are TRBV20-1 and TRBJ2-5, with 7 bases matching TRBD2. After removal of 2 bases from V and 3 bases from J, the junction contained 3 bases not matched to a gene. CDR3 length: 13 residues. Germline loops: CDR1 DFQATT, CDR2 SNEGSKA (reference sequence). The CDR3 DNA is TGCAGTGCTAGACAGGGAGGGAAAGAGACCCAGTACTTC. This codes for CSARQGGKETQYF.

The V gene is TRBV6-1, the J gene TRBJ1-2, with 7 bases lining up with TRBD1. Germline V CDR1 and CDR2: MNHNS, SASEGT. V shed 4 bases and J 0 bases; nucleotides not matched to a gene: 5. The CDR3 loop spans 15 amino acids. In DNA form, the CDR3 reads TGTGCCAGCAGTGGACCGGGACAGACTAACTATGGCTACACCTTC. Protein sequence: CASSGPGQTNYGYTF.

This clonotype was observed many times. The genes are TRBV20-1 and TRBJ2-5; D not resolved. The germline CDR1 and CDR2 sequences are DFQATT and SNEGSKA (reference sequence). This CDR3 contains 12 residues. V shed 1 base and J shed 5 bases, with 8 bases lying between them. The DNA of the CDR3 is TGCAGTGCTAGAGTAGCCCGGGAGACCCAGTACTTC. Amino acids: CSARVARETQYF.

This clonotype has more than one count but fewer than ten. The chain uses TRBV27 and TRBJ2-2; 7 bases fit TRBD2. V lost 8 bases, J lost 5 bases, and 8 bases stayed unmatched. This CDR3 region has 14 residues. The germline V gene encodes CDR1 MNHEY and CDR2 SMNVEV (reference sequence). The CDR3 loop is CASCMRRGTGELFF. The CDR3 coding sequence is TGTGCCAGCTGCATGCGGCGGGGGACCGGGGAGCTGTTTTTT.

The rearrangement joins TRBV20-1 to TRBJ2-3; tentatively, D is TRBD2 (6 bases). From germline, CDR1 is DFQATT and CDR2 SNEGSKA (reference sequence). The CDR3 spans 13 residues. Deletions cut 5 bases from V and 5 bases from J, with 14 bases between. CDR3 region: CSAQGGAEDTQYF. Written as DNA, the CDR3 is TGCAGTGCTCAAGGAGGGGCGGAAGATACGCAGTATTTT.

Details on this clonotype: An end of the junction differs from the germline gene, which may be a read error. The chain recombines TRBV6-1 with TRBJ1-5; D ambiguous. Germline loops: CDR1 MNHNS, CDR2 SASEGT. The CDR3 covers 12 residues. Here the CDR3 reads CSSSELNQPQHF. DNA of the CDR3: TGTTCCAGCAGTGAGTTGAATCAGCCCCAGCATTTT.

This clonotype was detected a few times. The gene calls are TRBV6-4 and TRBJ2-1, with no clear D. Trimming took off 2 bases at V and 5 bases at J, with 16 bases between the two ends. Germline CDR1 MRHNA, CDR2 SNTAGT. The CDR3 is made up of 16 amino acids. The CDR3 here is CASSDRPWLGHNEQFF. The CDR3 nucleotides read TGTGCCAGCAGTGACAGGCCGTGGCTTGGGCACAATGAGCAGTTCTTC.

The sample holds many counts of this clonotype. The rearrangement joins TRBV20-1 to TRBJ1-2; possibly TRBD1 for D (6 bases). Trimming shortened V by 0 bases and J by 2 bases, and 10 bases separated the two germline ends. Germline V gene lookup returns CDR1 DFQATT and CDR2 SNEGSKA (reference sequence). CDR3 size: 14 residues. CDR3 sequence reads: CSARDSDRNYGYTF. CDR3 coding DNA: TGCAGTGCTAGAGATTCGGACAGAAACTATGGCTACACCTTC.

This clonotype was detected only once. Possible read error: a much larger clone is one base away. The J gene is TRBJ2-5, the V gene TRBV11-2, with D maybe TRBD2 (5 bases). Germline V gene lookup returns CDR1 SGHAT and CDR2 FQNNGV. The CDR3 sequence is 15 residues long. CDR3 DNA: TGTGCCAGCAGCTTACTTAGGGAGCCCCAAGAGATCCAGTACTTC. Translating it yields CASSLLREPQEIQYF.

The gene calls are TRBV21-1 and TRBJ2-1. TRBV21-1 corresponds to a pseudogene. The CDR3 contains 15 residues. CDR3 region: CASSNAGRTYNEQFF. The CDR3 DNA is TGTGCCAGCAGCAATGCGGGGAGGACCTACAATGAGCAGTTCTTC.

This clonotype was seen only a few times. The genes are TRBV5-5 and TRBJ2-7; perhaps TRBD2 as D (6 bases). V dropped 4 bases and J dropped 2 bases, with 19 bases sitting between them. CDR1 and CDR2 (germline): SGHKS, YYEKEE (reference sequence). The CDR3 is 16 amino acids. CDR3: CASSPPARGAPYEQYF. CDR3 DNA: TGTGCCAGCAGCCCCCCCGCCCGCGGGGCACCCTACGAGCAGTACTTC.

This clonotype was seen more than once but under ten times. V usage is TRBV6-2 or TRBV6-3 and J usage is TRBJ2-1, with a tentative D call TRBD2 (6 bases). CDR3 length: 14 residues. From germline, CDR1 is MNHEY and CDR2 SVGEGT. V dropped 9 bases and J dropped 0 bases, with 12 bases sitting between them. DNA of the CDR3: TGTGCCAGTCGGGGGTCCAGCTCCTACAATGAGCAGTTCTTC. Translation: CASRGSSSYNEQFF.

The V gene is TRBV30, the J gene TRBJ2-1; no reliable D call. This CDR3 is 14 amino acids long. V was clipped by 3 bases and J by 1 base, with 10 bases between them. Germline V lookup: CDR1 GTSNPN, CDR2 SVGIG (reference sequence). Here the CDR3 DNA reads TGTGCCTGGAGGCTATCCGGGTCCTACAATGAGCAGTTCTTC. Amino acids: CAWRLSGSYNEQFF.

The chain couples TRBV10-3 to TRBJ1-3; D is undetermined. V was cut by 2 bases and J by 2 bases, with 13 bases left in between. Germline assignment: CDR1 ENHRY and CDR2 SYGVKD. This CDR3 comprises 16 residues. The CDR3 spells CAISEGRQGAGNTIYF. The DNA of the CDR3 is TGTGCCATCAGTGAGGGCCGCCAAGGCGCTGGAAACACCATATATTTT.

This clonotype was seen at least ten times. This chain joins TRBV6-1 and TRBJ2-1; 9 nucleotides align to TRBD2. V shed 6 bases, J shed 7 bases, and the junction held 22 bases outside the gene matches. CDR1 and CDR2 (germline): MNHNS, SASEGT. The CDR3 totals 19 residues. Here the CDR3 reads CASSPNLVAGGTFKNEQFF. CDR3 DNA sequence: TGTGCCAGCAGCCCGAATTTGGTGGCGGGGGGGACCTTTAAGAATGAGCAGTTCTTC.

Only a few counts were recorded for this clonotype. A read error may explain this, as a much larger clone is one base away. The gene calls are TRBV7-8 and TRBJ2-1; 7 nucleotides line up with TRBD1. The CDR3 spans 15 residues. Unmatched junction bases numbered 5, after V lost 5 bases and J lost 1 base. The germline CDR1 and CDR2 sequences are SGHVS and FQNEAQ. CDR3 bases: TGTGCCAGCAGCCCCGGACAGGCGTCCTACAATGAGCAGTTCTTC. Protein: CASSPGQASYNEQFF.

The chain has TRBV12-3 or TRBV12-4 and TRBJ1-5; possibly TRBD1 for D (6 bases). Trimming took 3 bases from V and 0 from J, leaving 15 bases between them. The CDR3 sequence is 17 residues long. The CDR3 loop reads CASSFRGATNSNQPQHF. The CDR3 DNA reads TGTGCCAGCAGTTTCCGGGGGGCCACTAATAGCAATCAGCCCCAGCATTTT.

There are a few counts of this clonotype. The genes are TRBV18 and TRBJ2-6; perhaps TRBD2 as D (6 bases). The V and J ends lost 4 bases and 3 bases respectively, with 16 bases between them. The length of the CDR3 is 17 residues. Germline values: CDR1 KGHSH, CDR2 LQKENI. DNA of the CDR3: TGTGCCAGCTCACTCACCGGGACTTTAGATGGGGCCAACGTCCTGACTTTC. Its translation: CASSLTGTLDGANVLTF.